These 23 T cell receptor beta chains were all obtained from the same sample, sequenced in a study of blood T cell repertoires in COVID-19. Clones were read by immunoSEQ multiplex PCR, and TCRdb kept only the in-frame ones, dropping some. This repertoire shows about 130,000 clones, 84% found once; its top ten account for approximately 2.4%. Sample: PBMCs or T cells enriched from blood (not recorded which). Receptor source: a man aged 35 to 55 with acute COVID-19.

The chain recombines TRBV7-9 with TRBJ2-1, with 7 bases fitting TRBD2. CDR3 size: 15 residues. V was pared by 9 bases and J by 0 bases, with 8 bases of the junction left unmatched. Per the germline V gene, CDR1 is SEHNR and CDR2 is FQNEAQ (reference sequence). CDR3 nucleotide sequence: TGTGCCAGTGGGTCGAGCGGGGTCTCCTACAATGAGCAGTTCTTC. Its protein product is CASGSSGVSYNEQFF.

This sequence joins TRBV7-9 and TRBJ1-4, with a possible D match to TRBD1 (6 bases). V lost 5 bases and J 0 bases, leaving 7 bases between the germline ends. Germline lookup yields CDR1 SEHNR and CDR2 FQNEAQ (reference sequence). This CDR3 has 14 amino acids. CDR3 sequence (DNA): TGTGCCAGCAGCCGGACAGCAACTAATGAAAAACTGTTTTTT. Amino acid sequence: CASSRTATNEKLFF. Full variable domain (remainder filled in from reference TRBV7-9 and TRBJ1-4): DTGVSQNPRHKITKRGQNVTFRCDPISEHNRLYWYRQTLGQGPEFLTYFQNEAQLEKSRLLSDRFSAERPKGSFSTLEIQRTEQGDSAMYLCASSRTATNEKLFFGSGTQLSVL.

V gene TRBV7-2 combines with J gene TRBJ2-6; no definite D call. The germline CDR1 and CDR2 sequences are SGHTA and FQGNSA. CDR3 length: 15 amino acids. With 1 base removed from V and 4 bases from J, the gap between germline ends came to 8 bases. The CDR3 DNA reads TGTGCCAGCAGCTTAGTGGCCGCCGGGGCCAACGTCCTGACTTTC. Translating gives CASSLVAAGANVLTF.

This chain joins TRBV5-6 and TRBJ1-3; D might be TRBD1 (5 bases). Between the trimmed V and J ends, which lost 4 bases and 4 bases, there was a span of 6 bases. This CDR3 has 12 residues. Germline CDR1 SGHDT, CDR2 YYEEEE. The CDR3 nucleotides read TGTGCCAGCAGCCGGGGGGGAAACACCATATATTTT. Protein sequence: CASSRGGNTIYF.

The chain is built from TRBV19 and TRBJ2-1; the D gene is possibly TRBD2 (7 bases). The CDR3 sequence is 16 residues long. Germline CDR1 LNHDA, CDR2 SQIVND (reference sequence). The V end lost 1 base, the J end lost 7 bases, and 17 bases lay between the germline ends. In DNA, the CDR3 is TGTGCCAGTAGTATAGCGCGGGGGCGCCGGGGAAATGAGCAGTTCTTC. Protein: CASSIARGRRGNEQFF. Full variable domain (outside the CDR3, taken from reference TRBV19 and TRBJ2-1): DGGITQSPKYLFRKEGQNVTLSCEQNLNHDAMYWYRQDPGQGLRLIYYSQIVNDFQKGDIAEGYSVSREKKESFPLTVTSAQKNPTAFYLCASSIARGRRGNEQFFGPGTRLTVL.

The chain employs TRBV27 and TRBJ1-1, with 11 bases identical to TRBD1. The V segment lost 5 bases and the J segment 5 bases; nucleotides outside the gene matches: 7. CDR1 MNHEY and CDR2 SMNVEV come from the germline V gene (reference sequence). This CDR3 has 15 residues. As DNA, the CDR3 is TGTGCCAGCAGTCTCAGGACAGGGGGCTATACTGAAGCTTTCTTT. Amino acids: CASSLRTGGYTEAFF.

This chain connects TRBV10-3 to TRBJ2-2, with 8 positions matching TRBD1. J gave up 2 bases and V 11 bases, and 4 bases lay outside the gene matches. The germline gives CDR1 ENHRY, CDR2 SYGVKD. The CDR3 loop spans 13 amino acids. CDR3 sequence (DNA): TGTGCCGCGACAGGGGTCAACACCGGGGAGCTGTTTTTT. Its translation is CAATGVNTGELFF.

This CDR3 is CASSPTSGGTRGTGELFF. CDR3 nucleotide sequence: TGTGCCAGCAGCCCAACTAGCGGGGGGACCCGAGGCACCGGGGAGCTGTTTTTT. The gene calls are TRBV6-2 or TRBV6-3 and TRBJ2-2; 12 positions match TRBD2. The CDR3 covers 18 residues. Trimming removed 6 bases from V and 4 bases from J; junction bases left unmatched: 12. The germline V gene encodes CDR1 MNHEY and CDR2 SVGEGT.

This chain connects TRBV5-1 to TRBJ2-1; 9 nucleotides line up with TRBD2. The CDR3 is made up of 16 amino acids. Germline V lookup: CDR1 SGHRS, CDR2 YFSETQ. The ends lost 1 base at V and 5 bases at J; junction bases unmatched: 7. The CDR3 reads CASSLQAGGRNNEQFF. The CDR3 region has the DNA TGCGCCAGCAGCTTGCAAGCGGGGGGCCGTAACAATGAGCAGTTCTTC.

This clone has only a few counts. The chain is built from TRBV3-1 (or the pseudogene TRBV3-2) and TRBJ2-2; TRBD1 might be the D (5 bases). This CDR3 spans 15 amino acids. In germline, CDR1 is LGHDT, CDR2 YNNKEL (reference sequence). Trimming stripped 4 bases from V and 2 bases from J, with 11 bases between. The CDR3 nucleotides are TGTGCCAGCAGCCCAAGACAGAAAAACACCGGGGAGCTGTTTTTT. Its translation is CASSPRQKNTGELFF.

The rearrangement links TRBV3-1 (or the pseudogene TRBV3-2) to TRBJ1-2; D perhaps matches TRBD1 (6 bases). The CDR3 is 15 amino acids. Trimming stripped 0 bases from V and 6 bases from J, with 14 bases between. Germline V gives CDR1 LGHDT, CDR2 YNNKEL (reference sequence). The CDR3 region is CASSQDQQGSDGYTF. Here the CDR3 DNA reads TGTGCCAGCAGCCAAGATCAGCAGGGGTCGGATGGCTACACCTTC.

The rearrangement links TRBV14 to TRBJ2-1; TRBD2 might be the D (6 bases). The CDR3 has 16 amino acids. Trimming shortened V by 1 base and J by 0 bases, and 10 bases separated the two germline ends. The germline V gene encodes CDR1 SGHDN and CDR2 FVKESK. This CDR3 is CASSQVEGLSYNEQFF. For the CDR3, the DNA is TGTGCCAGCAGCCAAGTGGAGGGCCTCTCCTACAATGAGCAGTTCTTC.

The CDR3, as DNA: TGTGCCAGTAGTCCACAACAGGGATCGCCGAACACTGAAGCTTTCTTT. Residues: CASSPQQGSPNTEAFF. The V and J genes are TRBV19 and TRBJ1-1, with D perhaps matching TRBD1 (6 bases). CDR1 and CDR2 (germline): LNHDA, SQIVND (reference sequence). This CDR3 is 16 amino acids long. V lost 5 bases and J lost 1, with 17 bases in between.

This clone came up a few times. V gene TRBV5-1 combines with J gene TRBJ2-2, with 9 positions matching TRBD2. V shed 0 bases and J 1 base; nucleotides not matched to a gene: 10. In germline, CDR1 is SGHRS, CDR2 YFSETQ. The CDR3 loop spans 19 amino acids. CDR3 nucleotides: TGCGCCAGCAGCTTGGAACGGTGGCTAGCGGGATTGAACACCGGGGAGCTGTTTTTT. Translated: CASSLERWLAGLNTGELFF.

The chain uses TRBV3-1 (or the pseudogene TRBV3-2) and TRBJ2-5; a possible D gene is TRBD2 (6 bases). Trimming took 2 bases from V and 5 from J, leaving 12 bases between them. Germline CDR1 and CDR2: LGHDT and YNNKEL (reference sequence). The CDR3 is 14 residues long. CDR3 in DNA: TGTGCCAGCAGCCAAAAAGGAGGGGCGGAGACCCAGTACTTC. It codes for CASSQKGGAETQYF.

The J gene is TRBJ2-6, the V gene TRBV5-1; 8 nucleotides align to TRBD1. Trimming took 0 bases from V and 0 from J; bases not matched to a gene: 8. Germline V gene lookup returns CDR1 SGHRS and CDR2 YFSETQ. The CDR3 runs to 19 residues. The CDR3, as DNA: TGCGCCAGCAGCTTGGGGCGGACAGGGCAATCCTCTGGGGCCAACGTCCTGACTTTC. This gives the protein CASSLGRTGQSSGANVLTF. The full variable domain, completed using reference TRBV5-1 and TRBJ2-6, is KAGVTQTPRYLIKTRGQQVTLSCSPISGHRSVSWYQQTPGQGLQFLFEYFSETQRNKGNFPGRFSGRQFSNSRSEMNVSTLELGDSALYLCASSLGRTGQSSGANVLTFGAGSRLTVL.

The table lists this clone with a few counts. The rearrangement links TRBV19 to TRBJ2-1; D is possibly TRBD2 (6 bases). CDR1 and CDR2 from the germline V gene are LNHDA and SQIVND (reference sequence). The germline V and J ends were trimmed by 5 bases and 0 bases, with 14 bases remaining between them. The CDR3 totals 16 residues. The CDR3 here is CASSSSRGSSYNEQFF. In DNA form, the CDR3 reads TGTGCCAGTAGTTCCTCACGGGGGAGCTCCTACAATGAGCAGTTCTTC.

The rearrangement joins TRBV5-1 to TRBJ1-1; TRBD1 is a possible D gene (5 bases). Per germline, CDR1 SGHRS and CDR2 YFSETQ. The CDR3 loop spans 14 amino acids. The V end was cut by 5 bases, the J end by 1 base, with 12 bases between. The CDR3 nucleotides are TGCGCCAGCAGTGGAGGGGTCGGGAACACTGAAGCTTTCTTT. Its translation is CASSGGVGNTEAFF.

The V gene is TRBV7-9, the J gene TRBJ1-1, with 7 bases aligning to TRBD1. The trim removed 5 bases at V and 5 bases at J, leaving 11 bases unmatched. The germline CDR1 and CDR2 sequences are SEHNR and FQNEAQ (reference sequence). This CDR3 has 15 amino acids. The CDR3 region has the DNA TGTGCCAGCAGCCATAAACAGGGGAGTGAGACTGAAGCTTTCTTT. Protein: CASSHKQGSETEAFF. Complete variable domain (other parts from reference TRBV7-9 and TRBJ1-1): DTGVSQNPRHKITKRGQNVTFRCDPISEHNRLYWYRQTLGQGPEFLTYFQNEAQLEKSRLLSDRFSAERPKGSFSTLEIQRTEQGDSAMYLCASSHKQGSETEAFFGQGTRLTVV.

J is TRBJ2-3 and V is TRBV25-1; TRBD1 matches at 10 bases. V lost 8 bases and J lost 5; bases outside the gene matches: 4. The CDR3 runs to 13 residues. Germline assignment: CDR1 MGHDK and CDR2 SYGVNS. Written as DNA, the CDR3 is TGTGCCAGCTTTGGGACAGGGGAAGATACGCAGTATTTT. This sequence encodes CASFGTGEDTQYF.

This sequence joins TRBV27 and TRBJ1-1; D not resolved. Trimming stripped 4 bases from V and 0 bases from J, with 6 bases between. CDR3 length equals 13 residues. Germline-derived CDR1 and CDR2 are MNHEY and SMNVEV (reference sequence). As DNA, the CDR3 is TGTGCCAGCAGTTCCCACATGAACACTGAAGCTTTCTTT. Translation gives CASSSHMNTEAFF.

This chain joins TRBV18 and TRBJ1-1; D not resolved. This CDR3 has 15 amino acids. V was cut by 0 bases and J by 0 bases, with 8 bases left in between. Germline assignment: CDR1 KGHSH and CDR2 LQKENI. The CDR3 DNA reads TGTGCCAGCTCACCACCGGGCCTCATGAACACTGAAGCTTTCTTT. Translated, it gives CASSPPGLMNTEAFF.

CDR3 in DNA: TGTGCCAGCAGCTTCCAGGGAACCTACGAGCAGTACTTC. Its protein is CASSFQGTYEQYF. The chain has TRBV5-4 and TRBJ2-7; tentative D call: TRBD1 (5 bases). CDR1 and CDR2 from the germline V gene are SGHNT and YYREEE (reference sequence). V shed 2 bases and J shed 2 bases, with 8 bases lying between them. The CDR3 runs 13 residues.